The entry below describes one T cell receptor (beta chain). No antigen is known for it. The sample belongs to a study of T cell responses to AZD1222 COVID-19 vaccine. Trimming removed 6 bases from V and 9 bases from J; junction bases left unmatched: 9. Germline V CDR1 and CDR2: SQVTM, ANQGSEA. This CDR3 is 12 amino acids long. Assay: immunoSEQ multiplex PCR; the TCRdb copy retains only in-frame clones and omits some. This table has about 110,000 clones, 65% to 85% appearing once. Overall study results and limits: Clonal diversity may have been underestimated, and the donors were mostly white British, with more females than males. Increased Spike-specific TCR breadth and depth were observed after two AZD1222 doses.

The clonotype originates from an adult in good health. V usage is TRBV29-1 and J usage is TRBJ2-7, with 9 positions matching TRBD1. The sequencing here drew on peripheral blood, taken on day 0 of AZD1222 vaccination. The CDR3 sequence is CSVAGTGNGQYF. CDR3 coding DNA: TGCAGCGTGGCCGGGACAGGGAACGGGCAGTACTTC.